This TCR beta chain was captured by sequencing in a study of cytomegalovirus exposure and HLA in healthy donors. Study information: Unique TCRs numbering 75 million to 95 million, obtained from HLA-typed donors, made up an early data release.

This clone was detected only once. Its antigen is as yet unknown. Study-wide findings and caveats: Trimming of TCR beta V- and J-genes showed a link, identified in a later analysis, to a missense DCLRE1C variant. Reports state that TCR beta sequences accurately predicted most subjects' HLA-A and HLA-B alleles. Later work showed greater clonal expansion in HLA-associated TCR beta chains than in equally common others.

The CDR3 totals 15 residues. With 4 bases removed from V and 0 bases from J, the gap between germline ends came to 13 bases. The germline gives CDR1 MNHEY, CDR2 SMNVEV (reference sequence). The primer mix had 60 Vbeta and 13 Jbeta primers. Libraries were prepared by immunoSEQ multiplex PCR; TCRdb keeps only in-frame clonotypes and omits some of them. This sample carries 200,000 to 250,000 clones, around 79% of them seen once, and the ten largest clones take roughly 0.22%. This clonotype originated in a girl aged 2-10 years in good health and CMV-seronegative. The chain has TRBV27 and TRBJ2-7; D may be TRBD1 (6 bases). Input material: PBMCs. DNA of the CDR3: TGTGCCAGCAGTTACGGGACATCTAGCTCCTACGAGCAGTACTTC. It specifies CASSYGTSSSYEQYF.